This paragraph covers one T cell receptor beta chain sequence. Its antigen is currently unknown. CDR3 size: 14 residues. Germline CDR1 SGDLS, CDR2 YYNGEE. PCR primers comprised 60 Vbeta and 13 Jbeta primers. Sequenced by immunoSEQ multiplex PCR; TCRdb stores in-frame clones only, minus some. The sample includes about 150,000 clones, roughly 82% of them seen just once. This specimen comes from a study of cytomegalovirus exposure and HLA in healthy donors. Study-level findings and limits: A later analysis linked a missense DCLRE1C variant to TCR beta V- and J-gene trimming. Researchers reported that a few CMV-associated chains were confirmed in vitro as CMV antigen-specific. Per published accounts, TCR beta sequences correctly predicted the HLA-A and HLA-B alleles of most subjects.

This TCR came from a woman in her forties or fifties in good health and CMV-seropositive. The chain joins TRBV9 to TRBJ2-5; D might be TRBD1 (6 bases). Matching the DNA end better, TRBJ2-7 makes the J call doubtful. Sequenced material: PBMCs. The CDR3 loop is CASSAYRDTYEQYF. CDR3 bases: TGTGCCAGCAGCGCGTACAGGGACACCTACGAGCAGTACTTC.